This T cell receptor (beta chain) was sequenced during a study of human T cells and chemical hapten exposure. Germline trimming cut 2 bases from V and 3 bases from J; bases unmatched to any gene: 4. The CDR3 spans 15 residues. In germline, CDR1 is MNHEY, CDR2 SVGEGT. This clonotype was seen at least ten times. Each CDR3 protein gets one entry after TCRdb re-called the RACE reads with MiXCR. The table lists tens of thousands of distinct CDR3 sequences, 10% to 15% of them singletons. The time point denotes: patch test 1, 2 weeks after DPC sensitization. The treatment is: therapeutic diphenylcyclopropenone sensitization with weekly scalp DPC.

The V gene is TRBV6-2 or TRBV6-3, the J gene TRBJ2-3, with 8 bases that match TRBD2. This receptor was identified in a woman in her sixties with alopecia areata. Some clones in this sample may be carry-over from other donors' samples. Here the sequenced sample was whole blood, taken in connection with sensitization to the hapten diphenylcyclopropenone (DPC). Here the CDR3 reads CASSYGGLGTDTQYF. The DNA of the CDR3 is TGTGCCAGCAGTTACGGGGGACTAGGAACAGATACGCAGTATTTT.